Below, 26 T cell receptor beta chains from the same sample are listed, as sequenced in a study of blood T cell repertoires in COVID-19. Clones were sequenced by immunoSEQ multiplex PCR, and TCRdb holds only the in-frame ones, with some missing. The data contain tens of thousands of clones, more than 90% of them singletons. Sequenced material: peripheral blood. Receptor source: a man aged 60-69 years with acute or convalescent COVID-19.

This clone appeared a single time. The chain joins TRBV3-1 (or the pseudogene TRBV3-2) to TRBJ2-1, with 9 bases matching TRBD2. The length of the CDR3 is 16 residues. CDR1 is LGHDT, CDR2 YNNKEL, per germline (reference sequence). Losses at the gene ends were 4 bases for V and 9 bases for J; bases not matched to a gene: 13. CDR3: CASSPTGAGGPIEQFF. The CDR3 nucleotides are TGTGCCAGCAGCCCAACCGGGGCGGGGGGGCCGATTGAGCAGTTCTTC.

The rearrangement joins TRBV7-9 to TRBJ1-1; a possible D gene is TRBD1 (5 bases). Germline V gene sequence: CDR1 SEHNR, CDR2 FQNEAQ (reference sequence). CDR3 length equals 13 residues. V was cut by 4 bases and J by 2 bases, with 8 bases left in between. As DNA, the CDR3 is TGTGCCAGCAGCTCAGGGTCTAACACTGAAGCTTTCTTT. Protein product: CASSSGSNTEAFF.

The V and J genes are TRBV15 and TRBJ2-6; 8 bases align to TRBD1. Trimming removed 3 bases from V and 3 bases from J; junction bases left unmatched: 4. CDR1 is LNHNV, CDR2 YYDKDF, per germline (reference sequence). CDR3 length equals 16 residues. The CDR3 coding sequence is TGTGCCACCAGCAGGCAGGGGGCGGTTGGGGCCAACGTCCTGACTTTC. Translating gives CATSRQGAVGANVLTF.

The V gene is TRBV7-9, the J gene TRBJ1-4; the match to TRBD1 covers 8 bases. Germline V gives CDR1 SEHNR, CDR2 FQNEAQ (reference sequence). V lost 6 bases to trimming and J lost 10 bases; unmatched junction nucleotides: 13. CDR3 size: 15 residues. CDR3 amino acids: CASSLSGQGKGKLFF. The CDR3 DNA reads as TGTGCCAGCAGTCTCAGCGGACAGGGCAAGGGAAAACTGTTTTTT.

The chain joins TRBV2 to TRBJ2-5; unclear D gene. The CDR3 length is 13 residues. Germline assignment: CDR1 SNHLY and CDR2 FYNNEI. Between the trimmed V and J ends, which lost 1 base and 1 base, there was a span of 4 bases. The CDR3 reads CASSEVSQETQYF. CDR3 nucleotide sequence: TGTGCCAGCAGTGAAGTTAGCCAAGAGACCCAGTACTTC.

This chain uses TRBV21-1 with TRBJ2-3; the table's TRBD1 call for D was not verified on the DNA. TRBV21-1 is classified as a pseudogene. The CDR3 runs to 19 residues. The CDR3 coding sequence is TGTGCCAGCAGCAAAGAATCCCAGGGGACAGCGGGCAGCACAGATACGCAGTATTTT. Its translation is CASSKESQGTAGSTDTQYF.

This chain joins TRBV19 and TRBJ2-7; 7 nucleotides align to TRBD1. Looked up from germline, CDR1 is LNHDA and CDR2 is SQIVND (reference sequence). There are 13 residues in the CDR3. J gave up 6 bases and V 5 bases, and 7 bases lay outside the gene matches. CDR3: CASSVQQGSEQYF. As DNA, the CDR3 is TGTGCCAGTAGTGTGCAACAGGGGAGCGAGCAGTACTTC. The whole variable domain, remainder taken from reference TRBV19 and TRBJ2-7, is DGGITQSPKYLFRKEGQNVTLSCEQNLNHDAMYWYRQDPGQGLRLIYYSQIVNDFQKGDIAEGYSVSREKKESFPLTVTSAQKNPTAFYLCASSVQQGSEQYFGPGTRLTVT.

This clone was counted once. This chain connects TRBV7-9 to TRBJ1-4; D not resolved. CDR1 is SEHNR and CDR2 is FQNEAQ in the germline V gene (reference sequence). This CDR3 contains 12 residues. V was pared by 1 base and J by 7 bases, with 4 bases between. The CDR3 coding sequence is TGTGCCAGCAGCTTAGATAGTGAAAAACTGTTTTTT. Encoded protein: CASSLDSEKLFF. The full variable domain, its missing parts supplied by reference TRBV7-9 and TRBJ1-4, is DTGVSQNPRHKITKRGQNVTFRCDPISEHNRLYWYRQTLGQGPEFLTYFQNEAQLEKSRLLSDRFSAERPKGSFSTLEIQRTEQGDSAMYLCASSLDSEKLFFGSGTQLSVL.

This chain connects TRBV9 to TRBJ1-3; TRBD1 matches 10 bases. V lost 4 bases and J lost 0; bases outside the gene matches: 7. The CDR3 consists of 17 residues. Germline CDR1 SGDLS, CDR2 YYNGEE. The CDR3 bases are TGTGCCAGCAGCCCTGGGACAGGGGAATTCTCTGGAAACACCATATATTTT. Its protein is CASSPGTGEFSGNTIYF.

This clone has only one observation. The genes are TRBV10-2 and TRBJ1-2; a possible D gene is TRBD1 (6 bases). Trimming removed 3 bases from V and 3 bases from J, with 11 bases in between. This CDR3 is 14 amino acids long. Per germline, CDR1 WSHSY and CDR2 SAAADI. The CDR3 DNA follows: TGCGCCAGCAGTGAACAGCCAGGGGACTATGGCTACACCTTC. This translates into CASSEQPGDYGYTF.

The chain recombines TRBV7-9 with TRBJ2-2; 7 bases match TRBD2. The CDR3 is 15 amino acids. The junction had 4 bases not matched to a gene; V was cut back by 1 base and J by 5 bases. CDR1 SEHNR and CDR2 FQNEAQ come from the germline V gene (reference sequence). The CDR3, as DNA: TGTGCCAGCAGCTTAGGGGAGGGGCGGACCGGGGAGCTGTTTTTT. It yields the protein CASSLGEGRTGELFF.

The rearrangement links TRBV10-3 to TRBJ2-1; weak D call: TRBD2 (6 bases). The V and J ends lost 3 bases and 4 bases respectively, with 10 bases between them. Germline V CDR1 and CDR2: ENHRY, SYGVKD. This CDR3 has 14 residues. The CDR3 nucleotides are TGTGCCATCAGTGACGGAGGGATTTACAATGAGCAGTTCTTC. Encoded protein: CAISDGGIYNEQFF.

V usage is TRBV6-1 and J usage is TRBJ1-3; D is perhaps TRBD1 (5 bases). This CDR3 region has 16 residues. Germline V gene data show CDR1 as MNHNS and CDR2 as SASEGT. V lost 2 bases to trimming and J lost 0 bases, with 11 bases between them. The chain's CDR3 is CASSEPRQFSGNTIYF. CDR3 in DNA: TGTGCCAGCAGTGAACCCAGACAGTTCTCTGGAAACACCATATATTTT.

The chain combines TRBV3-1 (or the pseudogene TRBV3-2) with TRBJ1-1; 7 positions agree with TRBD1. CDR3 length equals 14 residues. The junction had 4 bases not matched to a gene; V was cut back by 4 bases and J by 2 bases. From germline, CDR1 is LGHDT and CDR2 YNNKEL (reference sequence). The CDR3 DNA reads TGTGCCAGCAGCCCCCGGACAGGAAACACTGAAGCTTTCTTT. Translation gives CASSPRTGNTEAFF.

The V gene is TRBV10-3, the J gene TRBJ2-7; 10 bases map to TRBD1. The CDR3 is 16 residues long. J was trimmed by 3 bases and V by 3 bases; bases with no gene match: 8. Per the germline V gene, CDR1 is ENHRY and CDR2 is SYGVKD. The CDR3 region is CAISDPYRDRGYEQYF. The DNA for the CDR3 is TGTGCCATCAGTGACCCTTACCGGGACAGGGGCTACGAGCAGTACTTC.

For the CDR3, the DNA is TGTGCCAGCAGCCAAGAGTGGGGCGTTCGGAGCTCTGGAAACACCATATATTTT. This translates into CASSQEWGVRSSGNTIYF. The J gene is TRBJ1-3, the V gene TRBV4-2; the D gene is possibly TRBD1 (5 bases). Germline V gene sequence: CDR1 LGHNA, CDR2 YNFKEQ. The CDR3 is made up of 18 amino acids. V lost 0 bases and J lost 0, with 15 bases in between.

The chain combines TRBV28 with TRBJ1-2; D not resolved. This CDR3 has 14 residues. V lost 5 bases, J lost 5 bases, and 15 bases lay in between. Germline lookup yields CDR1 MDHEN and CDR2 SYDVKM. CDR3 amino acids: CASSPPRVDYGYTF. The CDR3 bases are TGTGCCAGCAGTCCCCCGAGGGTGGATTATGGCTACACCTTC.

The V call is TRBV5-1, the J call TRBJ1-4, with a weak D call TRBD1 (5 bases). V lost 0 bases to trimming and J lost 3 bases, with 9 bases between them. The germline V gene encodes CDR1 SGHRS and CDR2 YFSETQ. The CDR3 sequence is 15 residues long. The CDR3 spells CASSLDGTANEKLFF. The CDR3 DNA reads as TGCGCCAGCAGCTTGGACGGGACTGCTAATGAAAAACTGTTTTTT.

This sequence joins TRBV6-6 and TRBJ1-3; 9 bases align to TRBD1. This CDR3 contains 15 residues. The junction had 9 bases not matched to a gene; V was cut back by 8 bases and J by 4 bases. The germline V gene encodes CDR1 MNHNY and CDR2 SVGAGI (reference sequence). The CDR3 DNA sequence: TGTGCCAGCGGCCAGGGACAGGGATTAGGAAACACCATATATTTT. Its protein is CASGQGQGLGNTIYF.

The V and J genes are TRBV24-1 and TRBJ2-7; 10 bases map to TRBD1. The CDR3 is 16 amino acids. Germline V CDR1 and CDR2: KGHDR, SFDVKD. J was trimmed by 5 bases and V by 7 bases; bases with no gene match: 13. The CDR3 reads CATSENYGTGEDEQYF. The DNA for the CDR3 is TGTGCCACCAGCGAAAACTACGGGACAGGGGAGGACGAGCAGTACTTC.

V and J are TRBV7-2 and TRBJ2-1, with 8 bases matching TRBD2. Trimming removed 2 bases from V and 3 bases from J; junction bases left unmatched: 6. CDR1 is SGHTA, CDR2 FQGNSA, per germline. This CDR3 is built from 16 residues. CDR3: CASSLRAGGVYNEQFF. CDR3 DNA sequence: TGTGCCAGCAGCTTACGGGCGGGGGGAGTCTACAATGAGCAGTTCTTC. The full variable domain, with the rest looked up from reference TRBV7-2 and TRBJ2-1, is GAGVSQSPSNKVTEKGKDVELRCDPISGHTALYWYRQSLGQGLEFLIYFQGNSAPDKSGLPSDRFSAERTGGSVSTLTIQRTQQEDSAVYLCASSLRAGGVYNEQFFGPGTRLTVL.

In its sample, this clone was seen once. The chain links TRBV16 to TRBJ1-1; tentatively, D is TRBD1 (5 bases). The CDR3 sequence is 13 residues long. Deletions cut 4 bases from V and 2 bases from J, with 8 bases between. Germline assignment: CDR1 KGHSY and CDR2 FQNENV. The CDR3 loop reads CASSPRGNTEAFF. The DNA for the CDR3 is TGTGCCAGCAGCCCAAGGGGTAACACTGAAGCTTTCTTT.

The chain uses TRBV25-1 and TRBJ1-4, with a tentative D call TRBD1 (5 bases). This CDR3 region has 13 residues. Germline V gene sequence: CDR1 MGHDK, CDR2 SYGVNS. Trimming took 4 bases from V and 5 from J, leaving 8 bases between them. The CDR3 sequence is CASSAGWNEKLFF. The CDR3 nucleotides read TGTGCCAGCAGTGCAGGGTGGAATGAAAAACTGTTTTTT.

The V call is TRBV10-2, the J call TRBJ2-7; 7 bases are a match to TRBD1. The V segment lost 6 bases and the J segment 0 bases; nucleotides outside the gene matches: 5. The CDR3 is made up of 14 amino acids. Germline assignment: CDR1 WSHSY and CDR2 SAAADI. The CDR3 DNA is TGCGCCAGCAGGGTGGGGACAGACTCCTACGAGCAGTACTTC. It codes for CASRVGTDSYEQYF.

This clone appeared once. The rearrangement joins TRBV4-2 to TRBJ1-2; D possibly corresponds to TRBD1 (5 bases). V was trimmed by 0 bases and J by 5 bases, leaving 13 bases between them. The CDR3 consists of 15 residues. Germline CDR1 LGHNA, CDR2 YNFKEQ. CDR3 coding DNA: TGTGCCAGCAGCCAAGATCAGGAGGGGTGGTATGGCTACACCTTC. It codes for CASSQDQEGWYGYTF.

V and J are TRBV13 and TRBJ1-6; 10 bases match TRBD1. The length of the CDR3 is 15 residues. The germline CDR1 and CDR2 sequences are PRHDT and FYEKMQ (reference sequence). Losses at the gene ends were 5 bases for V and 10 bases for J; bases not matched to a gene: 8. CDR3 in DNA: TGTGCCAGCAGCCAGGCCGGGACAGGGGTCTCACCCCTCCACTTT. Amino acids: CASSQAGTGVSPLHF.